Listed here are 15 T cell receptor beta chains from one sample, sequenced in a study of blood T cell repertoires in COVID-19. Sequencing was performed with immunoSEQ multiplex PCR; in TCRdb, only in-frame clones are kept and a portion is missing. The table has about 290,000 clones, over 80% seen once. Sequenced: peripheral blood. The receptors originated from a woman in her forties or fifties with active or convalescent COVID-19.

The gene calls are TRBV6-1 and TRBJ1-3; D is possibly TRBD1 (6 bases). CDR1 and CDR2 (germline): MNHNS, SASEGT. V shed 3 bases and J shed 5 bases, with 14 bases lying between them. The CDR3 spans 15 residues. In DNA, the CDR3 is TGTGCCAGCAGTGAGATGGACAGCCCGAGAAACACCATATATTTT. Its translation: CASSEMDSPRNTIYF.

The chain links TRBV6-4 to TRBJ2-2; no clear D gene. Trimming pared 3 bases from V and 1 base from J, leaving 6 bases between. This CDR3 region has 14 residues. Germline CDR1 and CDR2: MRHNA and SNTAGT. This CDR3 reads CASSEAWNTGELFF. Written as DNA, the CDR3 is TGTGCCAGCAGTGAGGCTTGGAACACCGGGGAGCTGTTTTTT.

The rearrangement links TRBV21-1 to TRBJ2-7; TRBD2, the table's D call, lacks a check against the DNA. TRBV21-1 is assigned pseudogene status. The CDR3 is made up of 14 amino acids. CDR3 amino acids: CASSPGVVAYEQYF. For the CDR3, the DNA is TGTGCCAGCAGCCCGGGTGTGGTCGCCTACGAGCAGTACTTC.

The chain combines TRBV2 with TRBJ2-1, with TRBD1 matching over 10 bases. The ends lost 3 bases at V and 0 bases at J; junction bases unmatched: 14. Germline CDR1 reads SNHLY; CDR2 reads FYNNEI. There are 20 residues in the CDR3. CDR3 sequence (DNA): TGTGCCAGCAGTGAGTTTGGGACAGGGGATAGCAGGAGCTCCTACAATGAGCAGTTCTTC. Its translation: CASSEFGTGDSRSSYNEQFF.

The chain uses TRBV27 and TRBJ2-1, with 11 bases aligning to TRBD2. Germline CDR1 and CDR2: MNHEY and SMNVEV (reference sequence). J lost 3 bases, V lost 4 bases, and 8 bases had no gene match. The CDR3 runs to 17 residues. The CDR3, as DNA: TGTGCCAGCAGTTCCTCCCGACTAGCGGGAAACTACAATGAGCAGTTCTTC. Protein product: CASSSSRLAGNYNEQFF.

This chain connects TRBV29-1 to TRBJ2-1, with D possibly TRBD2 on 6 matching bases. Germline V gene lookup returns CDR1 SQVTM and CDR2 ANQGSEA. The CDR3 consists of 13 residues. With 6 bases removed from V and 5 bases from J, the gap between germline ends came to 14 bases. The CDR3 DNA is TGCAGCGTCGCCGGGAGAATACACAATGAGCAGTTCTTC. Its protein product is CSVAGRIHNEQFF.

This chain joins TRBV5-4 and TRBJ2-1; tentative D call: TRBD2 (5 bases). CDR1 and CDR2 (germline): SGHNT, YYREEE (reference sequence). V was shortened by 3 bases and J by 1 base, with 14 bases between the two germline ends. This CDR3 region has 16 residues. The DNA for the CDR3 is TGTGCCAGCAGCTCATTCTTCGGGATTTCCTACAATGAGCAGTTCTTC. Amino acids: CASSSFFGISYNEQFF.

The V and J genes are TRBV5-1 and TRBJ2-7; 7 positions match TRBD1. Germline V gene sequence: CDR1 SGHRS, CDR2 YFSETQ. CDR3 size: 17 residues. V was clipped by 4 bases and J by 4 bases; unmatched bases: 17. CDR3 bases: TGCGCCAGCAGCCGACAAGGGGGACAGCTTTTTTTTTACGAGCAGTACTTC. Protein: CASSRQGGQLFFYEQYF.

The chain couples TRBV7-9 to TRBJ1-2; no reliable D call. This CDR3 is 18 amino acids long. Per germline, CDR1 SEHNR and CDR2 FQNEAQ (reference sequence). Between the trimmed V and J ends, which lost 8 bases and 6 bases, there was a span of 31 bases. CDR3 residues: CASASPFPPVGEEDGYTF. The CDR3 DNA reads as TGTGCCAGCGCCTCCCCCTTTCCCCCGGTCGGGGAAGAAGATGGCTACACCTTC.

The CDR3 bases are TGTGCCAGCAGCGTAGTTGCGGGAGGGGAGGAAAAACTGTTTTTT. Protein sequence: CASSVVAGGEEKLFF. The gene calls are TRBV9 and TRBJ1-4; the D gene is possibly TRBD1 (5 bases). The CDR3 consists of 15 residues. CDR1 and CDR2 from the germline V gene are SGDLS and YYNGEE. Trimming took 0 bases from V and 8 from J, leaving 14 bases between them.

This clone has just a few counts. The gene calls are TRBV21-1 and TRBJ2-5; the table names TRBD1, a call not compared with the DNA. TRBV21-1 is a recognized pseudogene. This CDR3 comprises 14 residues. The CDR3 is CASSNQGDQETQYF. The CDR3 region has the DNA TGTGCCAGCAGCAACCAGGGGGACCAAGAGACCCAGTACTTC.

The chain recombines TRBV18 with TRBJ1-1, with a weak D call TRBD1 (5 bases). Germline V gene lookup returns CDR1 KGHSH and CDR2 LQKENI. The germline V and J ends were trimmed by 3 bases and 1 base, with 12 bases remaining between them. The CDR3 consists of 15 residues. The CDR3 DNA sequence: TGTGCCAGCTCACCTCCAGGGCTCCCGAACACTGAAGCTTTCTTT. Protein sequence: CASSPPGLPNTEAFF.

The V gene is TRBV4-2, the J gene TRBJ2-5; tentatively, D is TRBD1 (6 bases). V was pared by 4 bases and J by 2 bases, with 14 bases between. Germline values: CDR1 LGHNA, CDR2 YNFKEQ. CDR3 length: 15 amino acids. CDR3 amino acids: CASSPSYREQETQYF. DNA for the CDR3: TGTGCCAGCAGCCCCAGCTACAGGGAACAAGAGACCCAGTACTTC.

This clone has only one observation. CDR3 coding DNA: TGTGCCAGCAGCCCCCCTCTGTCTTTTACACCCAGGGAGGGGTCCACTGAAGCTTTCTTT. Protein sequence: CASSPPLSFTPREGSTEAFF. The J gene is TRBJ1-1, the V gene TRBV12-1. TRBV12-1 is given as a pseudogene. This CDR3 has 20 residues.

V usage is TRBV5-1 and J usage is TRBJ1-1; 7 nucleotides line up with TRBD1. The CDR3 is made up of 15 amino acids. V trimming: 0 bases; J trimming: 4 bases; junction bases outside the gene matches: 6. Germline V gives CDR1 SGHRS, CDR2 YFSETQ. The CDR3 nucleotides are TGCGCCAGCAGCTTGGGAGGGGGCGAGGTCACTGAAGCTTTCTTT. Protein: CASSLGGGEVTEAFF.